This T cell receptor (beta chain) comes out of a study of T cells in Graves' hyperthyroidism and ophthalmopathy. Findings of the study overall: Expanded thyroid clonotypes (above 0.001) were mostly also found in blood. Stable hyperthyroidism was told apart from ophthalmopathy by a model built on 13 V-J features. Ophthalmopathy, which appeared later, was predicted by the model a median roughly 6.5 months before onset.

What was amplified from RNA transcripts were TCR beta CDR3 regions. An initial round of RT-PCR targeting the TCR CDR3 relied on the HTBI primer set. TCRdb reprocessed the multiplex PCR reads with MiXCR, giving one entry per CDR3 protein. The sample records hundreds of thousands of distinct CDR3 sequences, 18% being singletons. This clonotype has only a few counts. Its antigen remains unidentified. In patients aged 18 to 65, hyperthyroidism was newly diagnosed, with duration under 2 months. This receptor was obtained from a woman between 50 and 59 years old with Graves' hyperthyroidism that later progressed to Graves' ophthalmopathy. The material sequenced was blood.

The CDR3 here is CASSPGPGRNEKLFF. The CDR3 nucleotides are TGTGCCAGCAGCCCCGGCCCCGGGCGAAATGAAAAACTGTTTTTT. The chain combines TRBV11-2 with TRBJ1-4; D gene ambiguous. CDR1 is SGHAT and CDR2 is FQNNGV in the germline V gene. The CDR3 runs to 15 residues. V lost 5 bases and J 5 bases, leaving 15 bases between the germline ends.